The 26 T cell receptor beta chains below all came from one sample that was sequenced in a study of graft-versus-host responses after intestinal transplantation. Antigen specificity for these receptors is unknown. Method: immunoSEQ multiplex PCR; TCRdb's copy keeps in-frame clones and lacks some. The profile covers about 90,000 clones, with approximately 94% appearing a single time and 0.15% to 0.2% taken by the ten largest. Sample: unstimulated CD4+ T cells sorted from spleen or lymph node cells, taken before transplant. Every receptor here comes from a human donor who was the organ donor for an intestinal transplant.

The chain uses TRBV2 and TRBJ1-4, with TRBD1 identical over 8 bases. Germline CDR1 SNHLY, CDR2 FYNNEI. Trimming at V came to 1 base and at J to 11 bases, leaving 12 bases not matched to a gene. This CDR3 comprises 16 residues. The CDR3 sequence: CASSEERIGGTGKLFF. The CDR3 coding sequence is TGTGCCAGCAGTGAAGAGAGAATTGGCGGGACAGGTAAACTGTTTTTT. Full variable domain (rest looked up from reference TRBV2 and TRBJ1-4): EPEVTQTPSHQVTQMGQEVILRCVPISNHLYFYWYRQILGQKVEFLVSFYNNEISEKSEIFDDQFSVERPDGSNFTLKIRSTKLEDSAMYFCASSEERIGGTGKLFFGSGTQLSVL.

This rearrangement joins TRBV7-2 to TRBJ2-5; TRBD2 matches at 15 bases. The germline V gene encodes CDR1 SGHTA and CDR2 FQGNSA. The CDR3 spans 19 residues. The V and J ends lost 0 bases and 1 base, in that order; junction bases with no gene match: 6. The CDR3 DNA reads as TGTGCCAGCAGCTTAGCGGGGACTAGCGGGGGGAGGATCCAAGAGACCCAGTACTTC. This gives the protein CASSLAGTSGGRIQETQYF.

The chain couples TRBV28 to TRBJ2-3; D not certain. The ends were cut back, 5 bases at V and 2 bases at J, with 8 bases in the middle. Germline values: CDR1 MDHEN, CDR2 SYDVKM. The CDR3 length is 13 residues. CDR3 region: CASSPPVTDTQYF. For the CDR3, the DNA is TGTGCCAGCAGTCCTCCCGTCACAGATACGCAGTATTTT.

This chain connects TRBV7-2 to TRBJ2-1, with 9 bases lining up with TRBD2. The germline gives CDR1 SGHTA, CDR2 FQGNSA. This CDR3 comprises 16 residues. V dropped 0 bases and J dropped 6; count of bases not matched to a gene: 6. As DNA, the CDR3 is TGTGCCAGCAGCTTAGCGCAGATAGCGGGGGCCAATGAGCAGTTCTTC. Residues: CASSLAQIAGANEQFF.

CDR3 protein: CASSTAKGETGELFF. The DNA for the CDR3 is TGTGCCAGCAGTACCGCGAAGGGGGAAACCGGGGAGCTGTTTTTT. J is TRBJ2-2 and V is TRBV5-4; perhaps TRBD1 as D (6 bases). The V end was cut by 5 bases, the J end by 5 bases, with 16 bases between. CDR3 size: 15 residues. Germline CDR1 SGHNT, CDR2 YYREEE (reference sequence).

This chain uses TRBV4-1 with TRBJ1-2; 8 nucleotides agree with TRBD1. Germline CDR1 and CDR2: MGHRA and YSYEKL. This CDR3 has 15 residues. Trimming at V came to 5 bases and at J to 4 bases, leaving 9 bases not matched to a gene. The CDR3 sequence: CASSTQGAAGYGYTF. The CDR3 DNA reads as TGCGCCAGCAGCACGCAGGGGGCCGCTGGCTATGGCTACACCTTC.

The gene calls are TRBV6-5 and TRBJ1-5, with 8 bases lining up with TRBD1. V was pared by 4 bases and J by 1 base, with 3 bases of the junction left unmatched. The CDR3 loop spans 15 amino acids. Germline CDR1 is MNHEY and CDR2 is SVGAGI. CDR3 in DNA: TGTGCCAGCAGTTCAGGGGGCGCAAGCAATCAGCCCCAGCATTTT. Its translation: CASSSGGASNQPQHF.

Regarding this clone: Other DNA sequences in this specimen translate into the identical CDR3. The chain joins TRBV18 to TRBJ1-6; D is unclear. CDR1 is KGHSH and CDR2 is LQKENI in the germline V gene. This CDR3 spans 12 amino acids. V gave up 2 bases and J gave up 5 bases, with 1 base separating them. CDR3: CASSPDNSPLHF. The CDR3 DNA reads TGTGCCAGCTCACCAGATAATTCACCCCTCCACTTT.

The rearrangement joins TRBV6-6 to TRBJ2-7; TRBD1 might be the D (6 bases). Germline values: CDR1 MNHNY, CDR2 SVGAGI (reference sequence). V was shortened by 8 bases and J by 5 bases, with 13 bases between the two germline ends. The CDR3 sequence is 12 residues long. CDR3 nucleotide sequence: TGTGCCAGCGGGACACTCGTCAACGAGCAGTACTTC. Translation gives CASGTLVNEQYF.

The chain couples TRBV19 to TRBJ1-5; possible D gene TRBD1, 5 bases. Trimming took off 2 bases at V and 0 bases at J, with 11 bases between the two ends. Germline assignment: CDR1 LNHDA and CDR2 SQIVND (reference sequence). There are 16 residues in the CDR3. For the CDR3, the DNA is TGTGCCAGTAGTATACCGGGACCGTATAGCAATCAGCCCCAGCATTTT. Residues: CASSIPGPYSNQPQHF.

This clone was counted only a few times. V gene TRBV30 combines with J gene TRBJ1-3, with 7 nucleotides matching TRBD1. The V gene end was trimmed by 2 bases and the J gene end by 0 bases; junction bases not matched to a gene: 10. Germline values: CDR1 GTSNPN, CDR2 SVGIG (reference sequence). The CDR3 loop spans 17 amino acids. The CDR3 loop reads CAWSSGQRTDSGNTIYF. The CDR3 DNA sequence: TGTGCCTGGAGTTCGGGACAGCGTACTGACTCTGGAAACACCATATATTTT.

This chain connects TRBV2 to TRBJ1-6; D gene ambiguous. The germline CDR1 and CDR2 sequences are SNHLY and FYNNEI. CDR3 size: 11 residues. Between the trimmed V and J ends, which lost 6 bases and 14 bases, there was a span of 11 bases. CDR3 sequence: CASRSIGALHF. Written as DNA, the CDR3 is TGTGCCAGCAGATCCATCGGAGCCCTCCACTTT. Drawing the rest from reference TRBV2 and TRBJ1-6, the complete variable domain is EPEVTQTPSHQVTQMGQEVILRCVPISNHLYFYWYRQILGQKVEFLVSFYNNEISEKSEIFDDQFSVERPDGSNFTLKIRSTKLEDSAMYFCASRSIGALHFGNGTRLTVT.

The chain uses TRBV7-2 and TRBJ1-5; D unclear. V was cut by 1 base and J by 6 bases, with 7 bases left in between. This CDR3 region has 13 residues. Germline loops: CDR1 SGHTA, CDR2 FQGNSA. CDR3 protein: CASSLDMGQPQHF. The CDR3 DNA reads as TGTGCCAGCAGCTTAGATATGGGTCAGCCCCAGCATTTT. The whole variable domain, remainder taken from reference TRBV7-2 and TRBJ1-5, is GAGVSQSPSNKVTEKGKDVELRCDPISGHTALYWYRQSLGQGLEFLIYFQGNSAPDKSGLPSDRFSAERTGGSVSTLTIQRTQQEDSAVYLCASSLDMGQPQHFGDGTRLSIL.

This clone was counted a single time. V and J are TRBV7-6 and TRBJ1-5; weak D call: TRBD1 (5 bases). The length of the CDR3 is 13 residues. V shed 8 bases and J shed 4 bases, with 12 bases lying between them. The germline gives CDR1 SGHVS, CDR2 FNYEAQ. The CDR3 is CASGVGGNQPQHF. CDR3 DNA: TGTGCCAGCGGGGTCGGGGGAAATCAGCCCCAGCATTTT.

The chain combines TRBV4-3 with TRBJ2-3, with D uncertain. The CDR3 runs to 15 residues. The germline V gene has CDR1 LGHNA and CDR2 YSLEER. V was cut by 1 base and J by 0 bases, with 8 bases left in between. CDR3 DNA: TGCGCCAGCAGCCAAGTAGCTCATAGCACAGATACGCAGTATTTT. Translating it yields CASSQVAHSTDTQYF.

This clone was picked up one time. V gene TRBV9 combines with J gene TRBJ1-1, with D possibly being TRBD1 (5 bases). From germline, CDR1 is SGDLS and CDR2 YYNGEE. V was clipped by 3 bases and J by 7 bases, with 25 bases between them. CDR3 length: 17 residues. The CDR3 loop is CASSALTPDVGRVEAFF. The CDR3 bases are TGTGCCAGCAGCGCCTTGACTCCGGACGTGGGGCGGGTTGAAGCTTTCTTT.

The gene calls are TRBV10-1 and TRBJ2-2; D gene uncertain. Germline assignment: CDR1 WNHNN and CDR2 SYGVQD (reference sequence). V lost 2 bases, J lost 0 bases, and 10 bases lay in between. This CDR3 contains 16 residues. The CDR3 sequence is CASSEAPTANTGELFF. The CDR3 coding sequence is TGCGCCAGCAGTGAGGCGCCGACTGCGAACACCGGGGAGCTGTTTTTT.

V gene TRBV9 combines with J gene TRBJ1-2; TRBD1 agrees at 7 bases. Trimming took 3 bases from V and 6 from J; bases not matched to a gene: 5. In germline, CDR1 is SGDLS, CDR2 YYNGEE. The CDR3 is 13 residues long. The chain's CDR3 is CASSARDRNGYTF. DNA of the CDR3: TGTGCCAGCAGCGCTCGGGACAGAAATGGCTACACCTTC.

The V and J genes are TRBV19 and TRBJ2-3; the D gene is possibly TRBD1 (6 bases). The length of the CDR3 is 13 residues. Germline CDR1 is LNHDA and CDR2 is SQIVND (reference sequence). V was clipped by 1 base and J by 4 bases, with 6 bases between them. The CDR3 loop is CASSIGTADTQYF. Here the CDR3 DNA reads TGTGCCAGTAGTATAGGGACAGCAGATACGCAGTATTTT.

The chain combines TRBV2 with TRBJ1-5; D gene unclear. This CDR3 is built from 12 residues. V lost 6 bases and J 0 bases, leaving 3 bases between the germline ends. Germline V lookup: CDR1 SNHLY, CDR2 FYNNEI. The CDR3 DNA reads as TGTGCCAGCAGGGGTAGCAATCAGCCCCAGCATTTT. Residues: CASRGSNQPQHF.

In DNA form, the CDR3 reads TGTGCCAGCAGCACGGCGTCTGTGGGCCGTTACAATGAGCAGTTCTTC. It yields the protein CASSTASVGRYNEQFF. V gene TRBV5-8 combines with J gene TRBJ2-1, with unresolved D. The germline V gene encodes CDR1 SGHTS and CDR2 YDEGEE. Trimming removed 4 bases at V and 4 bases at J, with 18 bases between. The CDR3 length is 16 residues. Full variable domain (remainder filled in from reference TRBV5-8 and TRBJ2-1): EAGVTQSPTHLIKTRGQQATLRCSPISGHTSVYWYQQALGLGLQFLLWYDEGEERNRGNFPPRFSGRQFPNYSSELNVNALELEDSALYLCASSTASVGRYNEQFFGPGTRLTVL.

The chain couples TRBV7-9 to TRBJ2-1; maybe TRBD2 (7 bases). The germline V gene has CDR1 SEHNR and CDR2 FQNEAQ (reference sequence). Trimming shortened V by 7 bases and J by 1 base, and 11 bases separated the two germline ends. This CDR3 is built from 14 residues. The CDR3 sequence: CASKGGASYNEQFF. As DNA, the CDR3 is TGTGCCAGCAAGGGGGGGGCGTCCTACAATGAGCAGTTCTTC.

The chain employs TRBV28 and TRBJ1-1; D is uncertain. CDR3 size: 14 residues. Germline V gene lookup returns CDR1 MDHEN and CDR2 SYDVKM. V lost 6 bases and J lost 1, with 12 bases in between. The CDR3 reads CASSPGSANTEAFF. CDR3 nucleotide sequence: TGTGCCAGCAGCCCTGGCAGTGCGAACACTGAAGCTTTCTTT.

The chain carries TRBV20-1 and TRBJ2-5; no firm D call. This CDR3 is 11 amino acids long. The V and J ends lost 3 bases and 5 bases respectively, with 7 bases between them. Germline values: CDR1 DFQATT, CDR2 SNEGSKA (reference sequence). In DNA form, the CDR3 reads TGCAGTGCTAGCGAGTGGGAGACCCAGTACTTC. It encodes CSASEWETQYF.

The rearrangement links TRBV28 to TRBJ2-4, with a weak D call TRBD1 (7 bases). The CDR3 loop spans 15 amino acids. CDR1 MDHEN and CDR2 SYDVKM come from the germline V gene. Trimming shortened V by 2 bases and J by 4 bases, and 12 bases separated the two germline ends. Here the CDR3 reads CASSLGGTAKNIQYF. The CDR3, as DNA: TGTGCCAGCAGTTTAGGGGGGACAGCTAAAAACATTCAGTACTTC.

The V gene is TRBV27, the J gene TRBJ1-5; D uncertain. Trimming pared 8 bases from V and 9 bases from J, leaving 23 bases between. Germline V CDR1 and CDR2: MNHEY, SMNVEV (reference sequence). This CDR3 contains 15 residues. Here the CDR3 reads CASPLEGFYQRPQHF. CDR3 DNA: TGTGCCAGCCCTCTTGAGGGATTCTATCAACGGCCCCAGCATTTT.